This entry describes one TCR beta chain. The sample is drawn from a study of T cells in Graves' hyperthyroidism and ophthalmopathy. Authors of the study amplified TCR beta CDR3 regions from RNA transcripts. RT-PCR in the first round (using the HTBI primer set) targeted the TCR CDR3. Each CDR3 protein is one row after TCRdb ran MiXCR on the multiplex PCR reads. The sample consists of hundreds of thousands of distinct CDR3 sequences, approximately 14% of them appearing once. Graves' hyperthyroidism is called stable when ophthalmopathy does not progress within 18 months. Patients were excluded because of uncontrolled infection, other autoimmune disease, pregnancy or lactation. Each diagnosis was grounded in clinical symptoms, serum thyroxine and TRAb, thyroid ultrasound, and orbital computed tomography. The PBMCs studied were ones that came from 10 ml fresh peripheral blood. V gave up 2 bases and J gave up 0 bases; unmatched junction bases: 4. The CDR3 has 16 amino acids. The germline V gene has CDR1 SNHLY and CDR2 FYNNEI.

The gene calls are TRBV2 and TRBJ2-5, with 9 bases lining up with TRBD1. Sequencing used blood. The receptor was derived from a woman aged 18-30 years with Graves' hyperthyroidism. The CDR3 DNA is TGTGCCAGCAGTGAAATGGACAGGGGTTACCAAGAGACCCAGTACTTC. The encoded protein is CASSEMDRGYQETQYF.